This T cell receptor (beta chain) is from a study of blood T cell repertoires in COVID-19. Study as a whole: Whether acute or convalescent, the COVID-19 samples came from the United States, Italy and Spain. Sample material is recorded as cDNA or gDNA derived from T cells, B-cell-depleted T cells, or PBMCs.

How the authors handled the data: The assay estimated nucleated cells by amplifying reference gene primers. Here immunoSEQ multiplex PCR was the method, and the copy in TCRdb shows in-frame clones only, minus some. That table supplies the V and J calls and clone size; D and trimming were determined from the DNA. Among about 210,000 clones listed, approximately 82% were seen once. The germline V gene has CDR1 SNHLY and CDR2 FYNNEI. V lost 8 bases, J lost 5 bases, and 8 bases stayed unmatched. The CDR3 runs to 14 residues. This rearrangement joins TRBV2 to TRBJ2-1, with TRBD2 identical over 8 bases. The TCR comes from a woman aged 40-49 years with acute or convalescent COVID-19. The material sequenced was peripheral blood. CDR3 amino acids: CASASGGQHNEQFF. The CDR3 bases are TGTGCCAGCGCCAGCGGGGGTCAGCACAATGAGCAGTTCTTC.